These T cell receptor beta chains were read from a single sample in a study of control samples from healthy donors and cancer patients. Measured with immunoSEQ multiplex PCR; TCRdb has only the in-frame clones, and not every one. The table lists about 44,000 clones, more than 65% of them singletons. What was sequenced was formalin-fixed, paraffin-embedded tissue. The receptors shown here come from a male donor with melanoma. The CDR3 runs from the conserved cysteine through the conserved F or W. The D gene is left open where the match is weak. The size of a clone is reported for some rows only, either as once, few or many, or as a class for expanded clones.

j_call v_call clone_size d_call cdr3_nt cdr3_aa
TRBJ1-5 TRBV18 once NA TGTGCCAGCTCACCTCAGGGGAGGGAACAGCCCCAGCATTTT CASSPQGREQPQHF
TRBJ2-3 TRBV9 NA TRBD1 TGTGCCAGCAGCATCTCAGGGGGTAGCACAGATACGCAGTATTTT CASSISGGSTDTQYF
TRBJ1-4 TRBV2 NA NA TGTGCCAGTGGGGAAAATGAAAAACTGTTTTTT CASGENEKLFF
TRBJ2-7 TRBV11-1 once NA TGTGCCAGCAGCACAGGGTTTTGGTCCTACGAGCAGTACTTC CASSTGFWSYEQYF
TRBJ2-7 TRBV5-4 NA TRBD2 TGTGCCAGCAGCTTGGATTCAGCGGGGACTAGCGGGAAGGTAGGGGAGCAGTACTTC CASSLDSAGTSGKVGEQYF
TRBJ2-7 TRBV7-2 NA TRBD2 TGTGCCAGCAGCTTAGATGGCGGGAGGGCCCACGAGCAGTACTTC CASSLDGGRAHEQYF
TRBJ1-2 TRBV4-1 NA NA TGCGCCAGCAGCCAAGATTCGGCAGCCCGTTCGGAGGGCTACACCTTC CASSQDSAARSEGYTF
TRBJ2-5 TRBV5-1 NA TRBD2 TGCGCCAGCAGCTTGGGACTAGCGGGAGGTTTAGGAGAGACCCAGTACTTC CASSLGLAGGLGETQYF
TRBJ2-5 TRBV24-1 NA TRBD2 TGTGCCACGGCAGCGGGAGTTGTGGAGACCCAGTACTTC CATAAGVVETQYF
TRBJ2-7 TRBV6-5 NA TRBD1 TGTGCCAGCAGTTACCCGGGACAGGGGTACTACGAGCAGTACTTC CASSYPGQGYYEQYF
TRBJ2-5 TRBV3-1/TRBV3-2 NA TRBD2 TGTGCCAGCAGCCAATTCGGGACTAGCGGGGAGGAGACCCAGTACTTC CASSQFGTSGEETQYF
TRBJ2-1 TRBV29-1 NA TRBD2 TGCAGCGTTGAAGATCCCCAGCGGGAGTCCTACAATGAGCAGTTCTTC CSVEDPQRESYNEQFF
TRBJ2-5 TRBV9 NA NA TGTGCCAGCAGCCACCAGTTGGGGAGCAGGGGTTATTCGGAGACCCAGTACTTC CASSHQLGSRGYSETQYF
TRBJ2-7 TRBV6-5 NA TRBD1 TGTGCCAGCACGCACTGGGGACAGGGGGCTTGGGAGCAGTACTTC CASTHWGQGAWEQYF
TRBJ2-7 TRBV29-1 few NA TGCAGCGTTGGGGGGTGGTACGAGCAGTACTTC CSVGGWYEQYF
TRBJ2-1 TRBV6-5 few TRBD2 TGTGCCAGCCTCCTAGCGGGAGCTGCCTACAATGAGCAGTTCTTC CASLLAGAAYNEQFF
TRBJ2-1 TRBV29-1 NA TRBD1 TGCAGCGCCCTCTCACAGGGGAGCGGCTCCTACAATGAGCAGTTCTTC CSALSQGSGSYNEQFF
TRBJ1-6 TRBV7-3 NA NA TGTGCCAGCAGCTCGACAGCAAAAGGCTCCTATAATTCACCCCTCCACTTT CASSSTAKGSYNSPLHF
TRBJ2-7 TRBV7-2 NA TRBD2 TGTGCCAGCAGCTTAGCCGGGACTAGGGGTTACGAGCAGTACTTC CASSLAGTRGYEQYF
TRBJ1-5 TRBV6-5 NA NA TGTGCCAGCAGCCCAACACCAGATCAGCCCCAGCATTTT CASSPTPDQPQHF
TRBJ1-1 TRBV19 NA NA TGTGCCAGTTCGGGTTATTTTACCACTGAAGCTTTCTTT CASSGYFTTEAFF
TRBJ1-2 TRBV4-1 NA TRBD1 TGCGCCAGTAGCCCACGGACAGGGTATGGCTACACCTTC CASSPRTGYGYTF
TRBJ1-1 TRBV12-3/TRBV12-4 few NA TGTGCCAGCAGTTTAGGGGTCGCTGAAGCTTTCTTT CASSLGVAEAFF
TRBJ2-6 TRBV3-1/TRBV3-2 NA NA TGTGCCAGCAGCCTGGGTTCTGGTGGGGCCAACGTCCTGACTTTC CASSLGSGGANVLTF
TRBJ2-5 TRBV27 medium-sized NA TGTGCCAGCAGTACCAACAGGAGAGCCCAGTACTTC CASSTNRRAQYF
TRBJ1-5 TRBV13 few TRBD1 TGTGCCAGCAGCCAAGGACAGGGGAGCAATCAGCCCCAGCATTTT CASSQGQGSNQPQHF
TRBJ1-2 TRBV10-2 NA NA TGCGCCAGCAGGGAGTTGGGGGGTTCGGGCTACACCTTC CASRELGGSGYTF
TRBJ2-5 TRBV12-3/TRBV12-4 NA NA TGTGCCAGCAGTGCCTCCGGGAGAAAGACCCAGTACTTC CASSASGRKTQYF
TRBJ2-3 TRBV7-2 few NA TGTGCCAGCAGCTTAGCGGGCTCTGGGCATACGCAGTATTTT CASSLAGSGHTQYF
TRBJ2-2 TRBV5-1 few NA TGCGCCAGCAGCACCGGGCCCAACACCGGGGAGCTGTTTTTT CASSTGPNTGELFF
TRBJ1-3 TRBV19 NA TRBD1 TGTGCCAGTAGTCATCGTAGGGGGCGCGGAAACACCATATATTTT CASSHRRGRGNTIYF
TRBJ2-5 TRBV24-1 NA TRBD1 TGTGCCACCAGTGATCAGGGGGCAGCTCAAGAGACCCAGTACTTC CATSDQGAAQETQYF
TRBJ1-2 TRBV19 NA NA TGTGCCAGGTGGGGGTTACCCTATGGCTACACCTTC CARWGLPYGYTF
TRBJ1-1 TRBV4-1 NA TRBD1 TGCGCCAGCAGCCAAGCGTCCCTGACAGGGGCTGAAGCTTTCTTT CASSQASLTGAEAFF
TRBJ2-6 TRBV2 NA NA TGTGCCAGCAGTGAGGGGGGCTCTGGGGCCAACGTCCTGACTTTC CASSEGGSGANVLTF
TRBJ1-5 TRBV5-6 NA TRBD1 TGTGCCAGCAGCCGAATGGGACAGGGCGATCAGCCCCAGCATTTT CASSRMGQGDQPQHF
TRBJ2-1 TRBV5-1 once NA TGCGCCAGCAGCCCCGGTGCTCGCTCCTACAATGAGCAGTTCTTC CASSPGARSYNEQFF
TRBJ2-1 TRBV6-5 NA TRBD2 TGTGCCAGCAGTCCCAAGCGGGGCTCCTACAATGAGCAGTTCTTC CASSPKRGSYNEQFF
TRBJ2-7 TRBV23-1 NA TRBD2 TGCGCCAGCAGTCCCCTGTTCCTAGCGGGAGTCTACGAGCAGTACTTC CASSPLFLAGVYEQYF
TRBJ1-1 TRBV4-2 NA TRBD1 TGTGCCAGCAGCCAAACAGGGGGCTTCTCTGAAGCTTTCTTT CASSQTGGFSEAFF
TRBJ2-5 TRBV28 NA NA TGTGCCAGCAGTTTTGGGGGCAGGGAGACCCAGTACTTC CASSFGGRETQYF
TRBJ2-1 TRBV10-1 many NA TGCGCCAGCAGCCGCAGGGAAGGGGTTTTGTACAATGAGCAGTTCTTC CASSRREGVLYNEQFF
TRBJ2-5 TRBV19 few NA TGTGCCAGTAAAGGGAGTGGTCAGGGACGAGAGACCCAGTACTTC CASKGSGQGRETQYF